The 29 T cell receptor beta chains below all came from one sample that was sequenced in a study of shared clonotypes between healthy human individuals. Clones were read by immunoSEQ multiplex PCR, and TCRdb kept only the in-frame ones, dropping some. The table lists about 1.5 million clones, approximately 98% of them singletons, with approximately 0.44% in the top ten. The sequenced material came from naive CD4+ T cells sorted from blood. Subset denoted: CD45RA+ positively selected. The receptors were gathered from a man aged 30 to 45 in good health.

The DNA for the CDR3 is TGTGCCATCACGGCGGGGGACGCTGGAAACACCATATATTTT. Its protein product is CAITAGDAGNTIYF. The genes are TRBV10-3 and TRBJ1-3; the D gene is possibly TRBD1 (5 bases). With 7 bases removed from V and 2 bases from J, the gap between germline ends came to 12 bases. The germline CDR1 and CDR2 sequences are ENHRY and SYGVKD. There are 14 residues in the CDR3.

V is TRBV19 and J is TRBJ1-5, with TRBD1 as a possible D gene (6 bases). The V gene's germline CDR1 is LNHDA and CDR2 SQIVND (reference sequence). CDR3 length: 16 amino acids. V lost 4 bases and J 0 bases, leaving 13 bases between the germline ends. The CDR3 DNA reads TGTGCCAGTAGTAAACAAACAGGGATTAGCAATCAGCCCCAGCATTTT. Translated: CASSKQTGISNQPQHF.

This clone was recorded once. This chain links TRBV11-2 with TRBJ2-2; no clear D. Trimming left V 4 bases short and J 3 bases short, with 9 bases between. Per germline, CDR1 SGHAT and CDR2 FQNNGV. The CDR3 covers 14 residues. CDR3 DNA: TGTGCCAGCAGCTCCCGCCCGTACACCGGGGAGCTGTTTTTT. The encoded protein is CASSSRPYTGELFF.

The chain recombines TRBV4-1 with TRBJ1-1; TRBD1 aligns across 9 bases. This CDR3 contains 14 residues. The V gene's germline CDR1 is MGHRA and CDR2 YSYEKL. V lost 2 bases and J lost 7; bases outside the gene matches: 5. Here the CDR3 reads CASSQTGGQSEAFF. CDR3 sequence (DNA): TGCGCCAGCAGCCAAACAGGGGGCCAAAGTGAAGCTTTCTTT.

This chain connects TRBV28 to TRBJ2-1, with a possible D match to TRBD2 (7 bases). This CDR3 is 16 amino acids long. Trimming cost V 7 bases and J 2 bases, with 18 bases left between them. Germline V gene sequence: CDR1 MDHEN, CDR2 SYDVKM. The CDR3 DNA reads as TGTGCCAGCACCCCGGGGGGCCGGAGGGCCTACAATGAGCAGTTCTTC. Protein product: CASTPGGRRAYNEQFF.

The chain links TRBV29-1 to TRBJ2-1, with D possibly matching TRBD1 (6 bases). The V end lost 5 bases, the J end lost 4 bases, and 18 bases lay between the germline ends. The CDR3 is 15 residues long. Per germline, CDR1 SQVTM and CDR2 ANQGSEA. Here the CDR3 reads CSVPGPLGGYNEQFF. The CDR3 DNA sequence: TGCAGCGTTCCGGGACCGTTAGGGGGTTACAATGAGCAGTTCTTC.

The chain combines TRBV5-6 with TRBJ1-2; 9 bases align to TRBD1. V dropped 0 bases and J dropped 13; count of bases not matched to a gene: 4. CDR3 length: 12 amino acids. Per germline, CDR1 SGHDT and CDR2 YYEEEE. The CDR3 sequence: CASSLGQGGRTF. The CDR3 DNA sequence: TGTGCCAGCAGCTTGGGACAGGGGGGTCGCACCTTC.

The chain employs TRBV7-2 and TRBJ2-7; D gene uncertain. Germline loops: CDR1 SGHTA, CDR2 FQGNSA. The CDR3 contains 13 residues. The ends were cut back, 1 base at V and 7 bases at J, with 11 bases in the middle. The CDR3 is CASSLGGGIEQYF. CDR3 sequence (DNA): TGTGCCAGCAGCTTAGGGGGTGGGATTGAGCAGTACTTC.

This clone was seen once. The chain uses TRBV19 and TRBJ2-6; D may match TRBD1 or TRBD2 (5 bases each). The V end lost 5 bases, the J end lost 0 bases, and 17 bases lay between the germline ends. The CDR3 covers 18 residues. Germline V lookup: CDR1 LNHDA, CDR2 SQIVND (reference sequence). CDR3 sequence: CASSHTGTGSSGANVLTF. In DNA, the CDR3 is TGTGCCAGTAGTCATACCGGGACGGGGAGCTCTGGGGCCAACGTCCTGACTTTC.

The V gene is TRBV5-1, the J gene TRBJ2-7; D is perhaps TRBD2 (6 bases). V was trimmed by 0 bases and J by 5 bases, leaving 9 bases between them. This CDR3 is 13 amino acids long. CDR1 and CDR2 (germline): SGHRS, YFSETQ. CDR3 DNA sequence: TGCGCCAGCAGCTTGGCGGCGGGAAACGAGCAGTACTTC. It specifies CASSLAAGNEQYF. Complete variable domain (other parts from reference TRBV5-1 and TRBJ2-7): KAGVTQTPRYLIKTRGQQVTLSCSPISGHRSVSWYQQTPGQGLQFLFEYFSETQRNKGNFPGRFSGRQFSNSRSEMNVSTLELGDSALYLCASSLAAGNEQYFGPGTRLTVT.

The rearrangement links TRBV30 to TRBJ2-7; D remains unclear. This CDR3 is built from 12 residues. The V gene lost 4 bases and the J gene lost 0 bases, with 7 bases spanning the gap. CDR1 is GTSNPN, CDR2 SVGIG, per germline (reference sequence). The CDR3 loop is CAWTPGSYEQYF. The CDR3, as DNA: TGTGCCTGGACCCCGGGCTCCTACGAGCAGTACTTC.

This clone has only one observation. The chain links TRBV6-6 to TRBJ1-2; D is uncertain. Germline V lookup: CDR1 MNHNY, CDR2 SVGAGI (reference sequence). This CDR3 has 14 residues. V lost 5 bases and J 4 bases, leaving 14 bases between the germline ends. The DNA for the CDR3 is TGTGCCAGCAGTAGACGGAGAGATCCCTATGGCTACACCTTC. Its translation is CASSRRRDPYGYTF.

This chain joins TRBV7-9 and TRBJ1-1; a possible D gene is TRBD1 (6 bases). The germline V and J ends were trimmed by 2 bases and 6 bases, with 19 bases remaining between them. Germline lookup yields CDR1 SEHNR and CDR2 FQNEAQ (reference sequence). This CDR3 comprises 16 residues. CDR3 sequence: CASSLRVLQGRAEAFF. The CDR3 DNA reads TGTGCCAGCAGCTTACGCGTCTTACAGGGTCGCGCTGAAGCTTTCTTT.

This chain joins TRBV28 and TRBJ2-7, with D perhaps matching TRBD2 (5 bases). CDR1 and CDR2 from the germline V gene are MDHEN and SYDVKM. The V end was cut by 4 bases, the J end by 0 bases, with 10 bases between. The CDR3 sequence is 14 residues long. CDR3 DNA: TGTGCCAGCAGTTGGCGCGGGCCCTCCTACGAGCAGTACTTC. It is translated as CASSWRGPSYEQYF.

The CDR3 DNA reads TGCGCCAGCAGGGACCGAACTTCTGGGGCCAACGTCCTGACTTTC. This encodes CASRDRTSGANVLTF. The rearrangement joins TRBV5-1 to TRBJ2-6; D gene uncertain. Per germline, CDR1 SGHRS and CDR2 YFSETQ. CDR3 length: 15 residues. The V end lost 5 bases, the J end lost 1 base, and 10 bases lay between the germline ends.

The CDR3 bases are TGTGCCAGCAGCCCCCCCCCAGAGGCAAACCAAGAGACCCAGTACTTC. It yields the protein CASSPPPEANQETQYF. The chain joins TRBV7-8 to TRBJ2-5; D unresolved. In germline, CDR1 is SGHVS, CDR2 FQNEAQ. This CDR3 is 16 amino acids long. V lost 5 bases and J lost 0, with 16 bases in between.

This chain uses TRBV18 with TRBJ2-4, with 7 positions matching TRBD1. The CDR3 has 13 residues. Germline V gene sequence: CDR1 KGHSH, CDR2 LQKENI. Losses at the gene ends were 5 bases for V and 7 bases for J; bases not matched to a gene: 5. CDR3 sequence reads: CASSSETGNIQYF. CDR3 nucleotide sequence: TGTGCCAGCTCATCCGAGACAGGGAACATTCAGTACTTC.

J is TRBJ2-1 and V is TRBV28; maybe TRBD2 (6 bases). The CDR3 runs 13 residues. Germline V gene lookup returns CDR1 MDHEN and CDR2 SYDVKM. Trimming removed 7 bases at V and 4 bases at J, with 11 bases between. This chain's CDR3 is CASNVRGYNEQFF. The CDR3 nucleotides are TGTGCCAGCAATGTGCGGGGATACAATGAGCAGTTCTTC.

The chain combines TRBV19 with TRBJ2-2; 12 bases align to TRBD2. Per the germline V gene, CDR1 is LNHDA and CDR2 is SQIVND (reference sequence). The CDR3 has 16 residues. With 7 bases clipped from V and 6 bases from J, the junction kept 9 bases outside the gene matches. CDR3 residues: CASNVGASGRAGELFF. The CDR3, as DNA: TGTGCCAGTAACGTCGGGGCTAGCGGGAGGGCCGGGGAGCTGTTTTTT.

Of note for this clone: The same CDR3 can be traced to other DNA sequences in this sample. The chain recombines TRBV5-1 with TRBJ2-3; the match to TRBD2 covers 10 bases. The V segment lost 3 bases and the J segment 1 base; nucleotides outside the gene matches: 2. Germline V gives CDR1 SGHRS, CDR2 YFSETQ. The CDR3 consists of 15 residues. The CDR3 nucleotides read TGCGCCAGCAGCTCTGGACTAGCGGGCACAGATACGCAGTATTTT. Its translation is CASSSGLAGTDTQYF.

J is TRBJ2-7 and V is TRBV5-1; 8 bases agree with TRBD1. Trimming at V came to 6 bases and at J to 2 bases, leaving 7 bases not matched to a gene. Germline V CDR1 and CDR2: SGHRS, YFSETQ. This CDR3 is built from 14 residues. CDR3 sequence (DNA): TGCGCCAGCAACCGAGGACAGGGACCCTACGAGCAGTACTTC. Translating it yields CASNRGQGPYEQYF. Using reference TRBV5-1 and TRBJ2-7 for the parts outside the CDR3, the full variable domain is KAGVTQTPRYLIKTRGQQVTLSCSPISGHRSVSWYQQTPGQGLQFLFEYFSETQRNKGNFPGRFSGRQFSNSRSEMNVSTLELGDSALYLCASNRGQGPYEQYFGPGTRLTVT.

The rearrangement uses TRBV5-1 and TRBJ1-5; 7 nucleotides align to TRBD1. V was pared by 3 bases and J by 7 bases, with 7 bases of the junction left unmatched. The CDR3 totals 14 residues. Germline V gene sequence: CDR1 SGHRS, CDR2 YFSETQ. The DNA of the CDR3 is TGCGCCAGCAGCTGGGGGGACAGTACGCAGCCCCAGCATTTT. Protein product: CASSWGDSTQPQHF.

In its sample, this clone was seen once. The gene calls are TRBV7-9 and TRBJ2-2, with D perhaps TRBD2 (6 bases). There are 16 residues in the CDR3. The V gene lost 5 bases and the J gene lost 4 bases, with 17 bases spanning the gap. In germline, CDR1 is SEHNR, CDR2 FQNEAQ (reference sequence). CDR3 DNA sequence: TGTGCCAGCAGCCCCAGGAGGGGAATGGTCACCGGGGAGCTGTTTTTT. Its translation is CASSPRRGMVTGELFF. The full variable domain, its missing parts supplied by reference TRBV7-9 and TRBJ2-2, is DTGVSQNPRHKITKRGQNVTFRCDPISEHNRLYWYRQTLGQGPEFLTYFQNEAQLEKSRLLSDRFSAERPKGSFSTLEIQRTEQGDSAMYLCASSPRRGMVTGELFFGEGSRLTVL.

The V call is TRBV28, the J call TRBJ1-5; D may be TRBD1 (5 bases). This CDR3 is built from 16 residues. V was cut by 3 bases and J by 0 bases, with 12 bases left in between. The germline gives CDR1 MDHEN, CDR2 SYDVKM. CDR3 DNA: TGTGCCAGCAGTTTGCAGGGCGCAGATAGCAATCAGCCCCAGCATTTT. Residues: CASSLQGADSNQPQHF.

The chain recombines TRBV27 with TRBJ2-3, with a weak D call TRBD1 (5 bases). The ends were cut back, 6 bases at V and 4 bases at J, with 17 bases in the middle. The germline V gene encodes CDR1 MNHEY and CDR2 SMNVEV (reference sequence). This CDR3 region has 15 residues. The DNA of the CDR3 is TGTGCCAGCAGCCGACAGCCCCCGAAGGCAGATACGCAGTATTTT. Its translation is CASSRQPPKADTQYF.

The rearrangement uses TRBV7-6 and TRBJ2-4; 11 nucleotides line up with TRBD2. The CDR3 is 17 residues long. The V gene's germline CDR1 is SGHVS and CDR2 FNYEAQ. V lost 3 bases and J lost 7; bases outside the gene matches: 11. DNA of the CDR3: TGTGCCAGCAGCTTCCCTCTAGCGGGAGGCGGGGAGAACATTCAGTACTTC. It specifies CASSFPLAGGGENIQYF.

The gene calls are TRBV19 and TRBJ2-5; 9 nucleotides align to TRBD2. Unmatched junction bases numbered 7, after V lost 3 bases and J lost 5 bases. The length of the CDR3 is 15 residues. The germline V gene encodes CDR1 LNHDA and CDR2 SQIVND (reference sequence). The CDR3 here is CASSISGGRGETQYF. CDR3 coding DNA: TGTGCCAGTAGTATCTCGGGCGGGAGGGGCGAGACCCAGTACTTC.

This clone was observed a single time. The V call is TRBV7-5, the J call TRBJ1-1. TRBV7-5 is recorded as a pseudogene. This CDR3 is 16 amino acids long. CDR3 in amino acids: CARSLSAAWRYTEAFF. CDR3 nucleotides: TGTGCCAGAAGCTTGTCGGCGGCGTGGAGATACACTGAAGCTTTCTTT.

This chain connects TRBV28 to TRBJ2-2, with D tentatively TRBD1 or TRBD2 (7 bases each). Germline-derived CDR1 and CDR2 are MDHEN and SYDVKM. The germline V and J ends were trimmed by 10 bases and 6 bases, with 27 bases remaining between them. CDR3 length: 17 amino acids. The CDR3 loop is CATRGGGGDLISGELFF. As DNA, the CDR3 is TGTGCCACCCGAGGGGGAGGGGGCGATTTAATCTCCGGGGAGCTGTTTTTT.